Sequencing of this T cell receptor (beta chain) was carried out in a study of blood T cell repertoires in COVID-19. Study context: Donors in the United States, Italy and Spain gave samples during acute or convalescent COVID-19. T cells, B-cell-depleted T cells, or PBMCs provided the cDNA or gDNA that served as material.

Authors' processing steps: Quantification of nucleated cells was approximated via reference gene primer amplification. Assay used: immunoSEQ multiplex PCR; TCRdb lists only in-frame clones, some missing. The DNA was the basis for D and trimming; V, J and clone size are from that table. Of 150,000 to 160,000 clones in the sample, nearly 80% are singletons; the top ten hold about 1.8%. This clone was seen more than once but under ten times. The CDR3 sequence is 15 residues long. Germline trimming cut 3 bases from V and 3 bases from J; bases unmatched to any gene: 3. CDR1 PRHDT and CDR2 FYEKMQ come from the germline V gene (reference sequence).

This clonotype was sampled from an elderly man with acute or convalescent COVID-19. The rearrangement uses TRBV13 and TRBJ2-2; 8 positions agree with TRBD2. Sequencing input: peripheral blood. DNA of the CDR3: TGTGCCAGCAGCTTGACGGGGGGGCACACCGGGGAGCTGTTTTTT. This gives the protein CASSLTGGHTGELFF. Complete variable domain (other parts from reference TRBV13 and TRBJ2-2): AAGVIQSPRHLIKEKRETATLKCYPIPRHDTVYWYQQGPGQDPQFLISFYEKMQSDKGSIPDRFSAQQFSDYHSELNMSSLELGDSALYFCASSLTGGHTGELFFGEGSRLTVL.